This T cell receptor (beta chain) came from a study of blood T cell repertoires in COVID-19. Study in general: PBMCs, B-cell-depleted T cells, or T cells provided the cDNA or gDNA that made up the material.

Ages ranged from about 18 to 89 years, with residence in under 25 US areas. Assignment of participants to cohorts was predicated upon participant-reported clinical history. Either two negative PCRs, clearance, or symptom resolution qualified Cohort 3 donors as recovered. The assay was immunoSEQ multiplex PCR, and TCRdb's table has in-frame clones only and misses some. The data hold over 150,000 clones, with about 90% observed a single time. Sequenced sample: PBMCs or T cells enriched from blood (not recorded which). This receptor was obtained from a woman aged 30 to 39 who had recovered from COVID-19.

The CDR3 DNA reads TGTGCCACCTTTGAATCGGGGGAGCAGTTCTTC. It translates to CATFESGEQFF. The chain is built from TRBV24-1 and TRBJ2-1, with TRBD2 as a possible D gene (5 bases). The CDR3 contains 11 residues. The germline V gene has CDR1 KGHDR and CDR2 SFDVKD. Deletions cut 9 bases from V and 10 bases from J, with 12 bases between.